This T cell receptor (beta chain) came from a study of T cell repertoires in cytomegalovirus infection. On the study more broadly: In public TCR beta signatures, there were indications of both CMV infection and matching HLA type.

About this clonotype itself: The antigen is undetermined. This may arise from a read error, as a much more abundant clone is one base away.

General study findings and limits: Cumulative public TCR beta family frequency identified CMV carriers with the relevant HLA. The study found HLA-C-restricted CMV-specific TCR beta clonotypes dominating the ex vivo response.

One entry per CDR3 protein results from TCRdb running MiXCR on the reads. The sample includes some 320,000 distinct CDR3 sequences, roughly 9.5% of them seen just once. V lost 0 bases to trimming and J lost 1 base, with 9 bases between them. CDR1 is SGHVS and CDR2 is FQNEAQ in the germline V gene. The CDR3 covers 15 residues. This receptor was identified in a human donor in good health (CMV status not recorded). Some clones in this sample may be carry-over from other donors' samples. This chain uses TRBV7-8 with TRBJ1-1; D is unclear. The sample was PBMCs. CDR3 in DNA: TGTGCCAGCAGCTTAGCGCAGGCCACGAACACTGAAGCTTTCTTT. It translates to CASSLAQATNTEAFF. The variable domain in full, completed from reference TRBV7-8 and TRBJ1-1, reads GAGVSQSPRYKVAKRGQDVALRCDPISGHVSLFWYQQALGQGPEFLTYFQNEAQLDKSGLPSDRFFAERPEGSVSTLKIQRTQQEDSAVYLCASSLAQATNTEAFFGQGTRLTVV.